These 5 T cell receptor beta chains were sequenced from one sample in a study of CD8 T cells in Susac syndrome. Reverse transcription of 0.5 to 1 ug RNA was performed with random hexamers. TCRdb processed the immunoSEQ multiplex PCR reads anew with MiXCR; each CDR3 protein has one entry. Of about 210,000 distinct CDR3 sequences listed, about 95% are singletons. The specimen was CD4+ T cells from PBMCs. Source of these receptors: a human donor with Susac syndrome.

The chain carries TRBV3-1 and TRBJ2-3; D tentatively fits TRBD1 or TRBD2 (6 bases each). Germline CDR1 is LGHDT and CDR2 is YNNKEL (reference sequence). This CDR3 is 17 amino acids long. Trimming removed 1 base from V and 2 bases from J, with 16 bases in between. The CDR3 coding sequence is TGTGCCAGCAGCCAAGCCGGCCGGGGGCCCATCACAGATACGCAGTATTTT. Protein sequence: CASSQAGRGPITDTQYF.

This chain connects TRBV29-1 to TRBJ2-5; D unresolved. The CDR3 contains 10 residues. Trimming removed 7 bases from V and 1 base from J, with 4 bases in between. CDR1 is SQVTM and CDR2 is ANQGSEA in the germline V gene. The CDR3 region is CSGPQETQYF. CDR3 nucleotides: TGCAGCGGTCCCCAAGAGACCCAGTACTTC.

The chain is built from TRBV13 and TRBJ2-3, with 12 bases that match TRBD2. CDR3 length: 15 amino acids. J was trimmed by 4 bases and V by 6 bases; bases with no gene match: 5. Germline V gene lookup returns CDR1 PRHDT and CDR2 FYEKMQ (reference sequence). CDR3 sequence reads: CASSLRLAGADTQYF. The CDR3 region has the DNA TGTGCCAGCAGTCTTCGACTAGCGGGGGCAGATACGCAGTATTTT.

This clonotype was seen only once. For the CDR3, the DNA is TGTGCCAGCAGTGACGAAGGGACAGGGGTTTTCAATCAGCCCCAGCATTTT. This gives the protein CASSDEGTGVFNQPQHF. The J gene is TRBJ1-5, the V gene TRBV6-1; 10 nucleotides line up with TRBD1. The ends lost 3 bases at V and 3 bases at J; junction bases unmatched: 8. Germline V lookup: CDR1 MNHNS, CDR2 SASEGT. The CDR3 runs to 17 residues.

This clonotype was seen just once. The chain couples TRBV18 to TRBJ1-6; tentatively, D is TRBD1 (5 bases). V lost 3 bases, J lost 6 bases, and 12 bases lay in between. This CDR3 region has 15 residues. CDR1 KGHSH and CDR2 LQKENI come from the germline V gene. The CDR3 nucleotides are TGTGCCAGCTCACCTTCCCGGGACGGTAATTCACCCCTCCACTTT. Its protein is CASSPSRDGNSPLHF. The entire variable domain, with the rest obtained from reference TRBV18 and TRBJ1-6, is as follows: NAGVMQNPRHLVRRRGQEARLRCSPMKGHSHVYWYRQLPEEGLKFMVYLQKENIIDESGMPKERFSAEFPKEGPSILRIQQVVRGDSAAYFCASSPSRDGNSPLHFGNGTRLTVT.